Sequencing of this T cell receptor (beta chain) was carried out in a study of T cells in localized non-small cell lung cancer. This CDR3 region has 13 residues. The V end was cut by 7 bases, the J end by 7 bases, with 13 bases between. From germline, CDR1 is SNHLY and CDR2 FYNNEI. Data came from immunoSEQ multiplex PCR; TCRdb stores just in-frame clones and leaves some out. Of tens of thousands of clones listed, roughly nine tenths are singletons. The specimen comprised peripheral blood, sampled before any cancer treatment. The J gene is TRBJ1-4, the V gene TRBV2; TRBD1 might be the D (5 bases). The TCR comes from a woman aged 40 to 75 with stage I lung adenocarcinoma. CDR3 sequence reads: CASKYTGREKLFF. The CDR3 DNA sequence: TGTGCCAGCAAGTATACAGGCCGTGAAAAACTGTTTTTT.